This note documents a single T cell receptor (beta chain) sequence. Its target is not known. Germline CDR1 is LGHDT and CDR2 is YNNKEL (reference sequence). Trimming took 0 bases from V and 5 from J, leaving 13 bases between them. CDR3 size: 15 residues. This sample was taken from a study of Ad26.COV2.S vaccination and SARS-CoV-2 variants. Study details: Participants got Ad26.COV2.S intramuscularly, once or twice 56 days apart. Study-wide results and caveats: Vaccine and placebo groups showed comparable non-spike TCR breadth.

TCRdb's copy holds only in-frame clones and misses some; the assay was immunoSEQ multiplex PCR. The data show just over 350,000 clones, 70% to 90% seen once. The treatment denotes: some 20 received Ad26.COV2.S at low or high dose, single or two shots; five or six received placebo; per-sample allocation not given. Collection of samples fell on day 63 after the first vaccine or placebo injection. A Boston donor was an adult aged 18-55 years. The sample here was peripheral blood, taken in a trial of Ad26.COV2.S vaccine versus placebo. The chain employs TRBV3-1 (or the pseudogene TRBV3-2) and TRBJ1-1; no clear D gene. The clonotype was recovered from a person aged 18 to 65 who received the Ad26.COV2.S COVID-19 vaccine or a placebo. The CDR3 bases are TGTGCCAGCAGCCAAGATCAGAGGGTTTTGACTGAAGCTTTCTTT. This sequence encodes CASSQDQRVLTEAFF.